The sequence of this T cell receptor (beta chain) was determined in a study of a mutant IDH1 vaccine in newly diagnosed glioma. As for the study in general: In some groups vaccination began 4-6 weeks post-radiotherapy; others received it with temozolomide. General study results and limits: Pseudoprogression seemingly bore no relation to changes in top peripheral T cell clonotypes.

TCRdb's table, derived via immunoSEQ multiplex PCR, lists solely in-frame clones and lacks some. The sample has fewer than 95,000 clones, 81% seen once. Sample time point: week 47, end of study. Vaccination comprised doses that each held 300 ug of mutant IDH1 20-mer peptide, plus topical imiquimod. About this clone itself: Its antigen is not known.

The CDR3 is made up of 14 amino acids. V dropped 5 bases and J dropped 8 bases, with 18 bases sitting between them. In germline, CDR1 is LNHNV, CDR2 YYDKDF (reference sequence). The TCR was taken from a man in his forties with glioma. The J gene is TRBJ1-2, the V gene TRBV15; D not resolved. The specimen comprised PBMCs, sampled from a glioma patient whose treatment included an IDH1 peptide vaccine. The CDR3 region is CATSHQNPRGGYTF. CDR3 bases: TGTGCCACCAGCCACCAAAACCCCCGGGGAGGCTACACCTTC.